The TCR beta chain under discussion was sequenced for a study of blood T cell repertoires in COVID-19. Some clones are missing from TCRdb's copy, which holds only in-frame ones; the method was immunoSEQ multiplex PCR. The sample includes about 53,000 clones, around nine tenths seen only once; the top ten take 3% to 4%. V was pared by 4 bases and J by 7 bases, with 17 bases between. The V gene's germline CDR1 is MNHNS and CDR2 SASEGT. The CDR3 extends over 16 amino acids. The chain uses TRBV6-1 and TRBJ1-6, with D tentatively TRBD1 (5 bases). The clonotype comes from a human donor in a cohort sampled during active COVID-19. The source material was peripheral blood. The CDR3 loop reads CASSAPLADINSPLHF. Written as DNA, the CDR3 is TGTGCCAGCAGTGCCCCACTGGCGGACATAAATTCACCCCTCCACTTT.